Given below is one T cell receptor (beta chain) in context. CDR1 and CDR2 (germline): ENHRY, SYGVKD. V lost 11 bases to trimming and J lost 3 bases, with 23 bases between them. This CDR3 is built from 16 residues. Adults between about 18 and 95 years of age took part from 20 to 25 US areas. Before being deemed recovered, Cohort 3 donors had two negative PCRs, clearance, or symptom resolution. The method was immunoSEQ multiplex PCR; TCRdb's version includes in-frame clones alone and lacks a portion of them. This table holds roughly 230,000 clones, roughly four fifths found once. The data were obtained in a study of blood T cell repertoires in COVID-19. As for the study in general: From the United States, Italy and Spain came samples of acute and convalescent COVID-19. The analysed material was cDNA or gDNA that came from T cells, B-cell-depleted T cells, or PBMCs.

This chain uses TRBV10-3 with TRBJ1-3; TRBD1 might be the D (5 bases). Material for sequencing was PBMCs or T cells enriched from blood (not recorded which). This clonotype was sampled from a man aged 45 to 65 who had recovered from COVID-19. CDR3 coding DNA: TGTGCCGTCGCCGCCGGTGGGGGGATGGGTGGAAACACCATATATTTT. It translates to CAVAAGGGMGGNTIYF.